These 21 T cell receptor beta chains originate from one sample sequenced in a study of blood T cells in healthy people across ages. Then a second PCR, running roughly 7 to 11 cycles, was carried out with a sample-barcoded 5' primer and a J-beta primer mix. TCRdb re-analysed the 5' RACE reads in MiXCR, keeping a single row per CDR3 protein. In the table there are roughly 700,000 distinct CDR3 sequences, about 32% of which are singletons. Source material: blood. These receptors all stem from a woman aged 80 or over in good health.

V usage is TRBV20-1 and J usage is TRBJ2-3; the match to TRBD1 covers 10 bases. Trimming took 4 bases from V and 7 from J; bases not matched to a gene: 11. There are 15 residues in the CDR3. Germline loops: CDR1 DFQATT, CDR2 SNEGSKA (reference sequence). The CDR3 is CSANPPGQGTNTQYF. Here the CDR3 DNA reads TGCAGTGCTAACCCCCCGGGACAGGGGACAAATACGCAGTATTTT.

Note on this clonotype: Just one base apart from a much larger clone, this may be a read error. This CDR3 is missing its conserved last phenylalanine or tryptophan, likely due to a read error. The chain carries TRBV7-3 and TRBJ2-3, with 9 nucleotides matching TRBD2. The V and J ends lost 5 bases and 3 bases, in that order; junction bases with no gene match: 12. This CDR3 contains 17 residues. Germline assignment: CDR1 SGHTA and CDR2 FQGTGA. This chain's CDR3 is CASSTSSGEPRTDTQYV. The CDR3 DNA follows: TGTGCCAGCAGCACCTCTAGCGGGGAACCGAGGACAGATACGCAGTATGTT.

This clonotype has a count of ten or more. The chain couples TRBV7-9 to TRBJ1-4, with 7 positions matching TRBD1. Germline CDR1 and CDR2: SEHNR and FQNEAQ (reference sequence). This CDR3 has 14 residues. Trimming removed 5 bases from V and 10 bases from J; junction bases left unmatched: 10. The CDR3 sequence is CASSADRENRKLFF. The DNA for the CDR3 is TGTGCCAGCAGCGCTGACAGGGAGAACCGAAAACTGTTTTTT.

In its sample, this clonotype was seen many times. This sequence joins TRBV5-1 and TRBJ2-4; 9 bases map to TRBD2. Trimming cost V 5 bases and J 4 bases; bases outside gene matches: 7. CDR3 length: 15 residues. Germline V gene sequence: CDR1 SGHRS, CDR2 YFSETQ. CDR3 DNA: TGCGCCAGCAGTACCAGCGGGGGGCCTAAAAACATTCAGTACTTC. It codes for CASSTSGGPKNIQYF.

This clonotype was observed at least ten times. V and J are TRBV5-1 and TRBJ2-1; 7 bases are a match to TRBD2. V trimming: 6 bases; J trimming: 0 bases; junction bases outside the gene matches: 6. Germline loops: CDR1 SGHRS, CDR2 YFSETQ. The CDR3 runs 15 residues. CDR3: CASTTGGTSYNEQFF. The CDR3 nucleotides read TGCGCCAGCACAACCGGGGGGACCTCCTACAATGAGCAGTTCTTC.

On this clonotype: A much bigger clone sits one base away, suggesting this may be a read error. The chain recombines TRBV4-3 with TRBJ1-1, with TRBD1 matching over 7 bases. The CDR3 covers 15 residues. V was pared by 0 bases and J by 4 bases, with 5 bases of the junction left unmatched. Germline V gene sequence: CDR1 LGHNA, CDR2 YSLEER. The CDR3 sequence is CASSQEGTVGTEAFF. The CDR3 DNA reads TGCGCCAGCAGCCAAGAAGGGACAGTGGGCACTGAAGCTTTCTTT.

The chain is built from TRBV12-3 or TRBV12-4 and TRBJ1-1; D call uncertain. The ends were cut back, 0 bases at V and 8 bases at J, with 13 bases in the middle. The CDR3 runs to 14 residues. The CDR3 DNA follows: TGTGCCAGCAGTTTAGCGTCGGACTTCCGGGAAGCTTTCTTT. It translates to CASSLASDFREAFF.

The V and J genes are TRBV5-1 and TRBJ1-4; D is uncertain. V lost 4 bases and J 5 bases, leaving 18 bases between the germline ends. CDR3 length equals 16 residues. CDR1 and CDR2 (germline): SGHRS, YFSETQ. CDR3 region: CASSTQPAGENEKLFF. CDR3 DNA sequence: TGCGCCAGCAGCACCCAGCCCGCGGGCGAAAATGAAAAACTGTTTTTT.

This clonotype has at least ten counts. The rearrangement joins TRBV5-6 to TRBJ1-5; 9 bases are shared with TRBD1. The CDR3 sequence is 15 residues long. Trimming cost V 3 bases and J 6 bases; bases outside gene matches: 7. In germline, CDR1 is SGHDT, CDR2 YYEEEE. The CDR3 coding sequence is TGTGCCAGCAGCTACCGGGACAGGGACGCTCAGCCCCAGCATTTT. Translated: CASSYRDRDAQPQHF.

This clonotype was found a few times. V gene TRBV13 combines with J gene TRBJ1-4, with D possibly being TRBD1 (5 bases). V lost 4 bases to trimming and J lost 3 bases, with 9 bases between them. The germline gives CDR1 PRHDT, CDR2 FYEKMQ (reference sequence). The CDR3 consists of 14 residues. The CDR3 nucleotides are TGTGCCAGCAGCTCTCGACAGCCTAATGAAAAACTGTTTTTT. Protein product: CASSSRQPNEKLFF.

The chain carries TRBV20-1 and TRBJ1-2, with TRBD1 matching over 9 bases. The trim removed 0 bases at V and 5 bases at J, leaving 7 bases unmatched. The germline V gene encodes CDR1 DFQATT and CDR2 SNEGSKA (reference sequence). This CDR3 has 15 amino acids. The CDR3 nucleotides read TGCAGTGCTAGAGATCGGGGACAGGGCATATATGGCTACACCTTC. It specifies CSARDRGQGIYGYTF.

V is TRBV14 and J is TRBJ2-3; D is undetermined. The V and J ends lost 0 bases and 3 bases respectively, with 4 bases between them. Germline CDR1 reads SGHDN; CDR2 reads FVKESK. CDR3 length: 13 residues. Here the CDR3 reads CASSQDLTDTQYF. For the CDR3, the DNA is TGTGCCAGCAGCCAAGATTTGACAGATACGCAGTATTTT.

This clonotype was observed at least ten times. The chain has TRBV20-1 and TRBJ2-1; D is perhaps TRBD1 or TRBD2 (5 bases each). Looked up from germline, CDR1 is DFQATT and CDR2 is SNEGSKA (reference sequence). Trimming removed 3 bases at V and 8 bases at J, with 11 bases between. The CDR3 is 12 residues long. The CDR3 DNA sequence: TGCAGTGCTAGTGGGGGAGACCATGAGCAGTTCTTC. This translates into CSASGGDHEQFF.

The chain employs TRBV7-2 and TRBJ1-1; D is possibly TRBD1 (5 bases). Trimming took 4 bases from V and 10 from J, leaving 19 bases between them. The CDR3 sequence is 14 residues long. Germline loops: CDR1 SGHTA, CDR2 FQGNSA. The CDR3 sequence is CASSYGGDRAGAFF. CDR3 bases: TGTGCCAGCAGCTATGGGGGGGATCGGGCGGGAGCTTTCTTT.

This clonotype occurred many times. The V gene is TRBV20-1, the J gene TRBJ2-1; TRBD2 agrees at 10 bases. The CDR3 totals 14 residues. From germline, CDR1 is DFQATT and CDR2 SNEGSKA (reference sequence). J lost 7 bases, V lost 5 bases, and 8 bases had no gene match. CDR3 sequence (DNA): TGCAGTGCTGCCGGGACTAGCGACCCAAATGAGCAGTTCTTC. It yields the protein CSAAGTSDPNEQFF.

This clonotype appeared a few times. The chain is built from TRBV4-3 and TRBJ2-3; tentatively, D is TRBD1 or TRBD2 (5 bases each). This CDR3 contains 16 residues. The germline gives CDR1 LGHNA, CDR2 YSLEER. V was cut by 0 bases and J by 3 bases, with 13 bases left in between. The CDR3 sequence is CASSQDAGRRTDTQYF. The CDR3 bases are TGCGCCAGCAGCCAAGATGCAGGGAGAAGGACAGATACGCAGTATTTT.

Many counts were recorded for this clonotype. This chain uses TRBV5-1 with TRBJ2-1, with D possibly being TRBD1 (6 bases). V shed 6 bases and J shed 2 bases, with 12 bases lying between them. The CDR3 loop spans 14 amino acids. Germline lookup yields CDR1 SGHRS and CDR2 YFSETQ. The CDR3 region has the DNA TGCGCCAGCAACCCGGGACAAACCTACAATGAGCAGTTCTTC. Its translation is CASNPGQTYNEQFF.

Many counts were recorded for this clonotype. This sequence joins TRBV19 and TRBJ2-1, with TRBD2 matching over 8 bases. CDR1 is LNHDA, CDR2 SQIVND, per germline (reference sequence). The CDR3 is made up of 15 amino acids. V trimming: 7 bases; J trimming: 9 bases; junction bases outside the gene matches: 14. The CDR3 nucleotides are TGTGCCAGTACCAAAATACCGGGACTAGAAATTGAGCAGTTCTTC. Its translation: CASTKIPGLEIEQFF.

Concerning this clonotype: A read error may produce the germline difference seen at one junction end. The chain couples TRBV7-2 to TRBJ2-5; D gene uncertain. Germline V gene lookup returns CDR1 SGHTA and CDR2 FQGNSA. CDR3 size: 13 residues. CDR3 sequence reads: CASSPRPANEQYF. The CDR3 DNA reads TGCGCCAGCAGCCCTCGCCCTGCCAATGAGCAGTACTTC.

Details on this clonotype: A much larger clonotype is one base distant, so this may be a read error. V usage is TRBV7-2 and J usage is TRBJ1-4, with D unresolved. The CDR3 has 13 amino acids. Germline CDR1 reads SGHTA; CDR2 reads FQGNSA. CDR3 amino acids: CASSFLSGEKPFF. The CDR3 DNA reads TGTGCCAGCAGCTTCTTAAGCGGTGAAAAACCGTTTTTT.

This clonotype has just a few counts. This may stem from a read error, because a much larger clone lies one nucleotide away. The CDR3 reads CASSMTGVSVNEQYF. In DNA form, the CDR3 reads TGTGCCAGCAGCATGACAGGGGTGTCAGTAAATGAGCAGTACTTC. The genes are TRBV5-5 and TRBJ2-5; 8 bases map to TRBD1. This CDR3 has 15 residues. The J segment lost 11 bases and the V segment lost 4 bases, leaving 16 bases of the junction unmatched. CDR1 is SGHKS and CDR2 is YYEKEE in the germline V gene (reference sequence).